This passage covers 9 T cell receptor beta chains from one sample sequenced in a study of immune characterization of retroperitoneal liposarcoma. TCRdb itself ran the PCR reads through MiXCR, one entry per CDR3 protein. The data contain over 8,000 distinct CDR3 sequences, less than 30% of them singletons. The sequencing sample was made of blood. These receptors were obtained from a male donor with retroperitoneal liposarcoma.

The chain joins TRBV9 to TRBJ2-2; 8 bases align to TRBD2. This CDR3 has 16 residues. Germline V gene data show CDR1 as SGDLS and CDR2 as YYNGEE. J was trimmed by 2 bases and V by 4 bases; bases with no gene match: 7. The CDR3 sequence: CASSPIGGGNTGELFF. In DNA form, the CDR3 reads TGTGCCAGCAGCCCCATCGGGGGGGGTAACACCGGGGAGCTGTTTTTT.

This clonotype has more than one count but fewer than ten. A much larger clone differs from this one at a single base, so this may be a read error. The rearrangement joins TRBV2 to TRBJ2-1; 9 bases align to TRBD2. V trimming: 3 bases; J trimming: 13 bases; junction bases outside the gene matches: 13. The CDR3 length is 15 residues. Germline loops: CDR1 SNHLY, CDR2 FYNNEI. The CDR3 DNA reads TGTGCCAGCAGTGAGCGGGGGGGCAACCGAGAGACCCAGTTCTTC. Translated: CASSERGGNRETQFF.

The CDR3 bases are TGCGCCAGCAGCCATCGACAGGGGGCAACCGGGGAGCTGTTTTTT. Residues: CASSHRQGATGELFF. The chain is built from TRBV4-1 and TRBJ2-2; 10 bases are a match to TRBD1. Germline CDR1 MGHRA, CDR2 YSYEKL. The CDR3 is made up of 15 amino acids. The trim removed 3 bases at V and 5 bases at J, leaving 3 bases unmatched.

This rearrangement joins TRBV6-1 to TRBJ2-1; D might be TRBD2 (6 bases). This CDR3 comprises 14 residues. Germline V lookup: CDR1 MNHNS, CDR2 SASEGT. V dropped 7 bases and J dropped 14 bases, with 24 bases sitting between them. The CDR3 bases are TGTGCCAGCACCGAGGGGTCGGGGGTAGCGAGAAAGTTCTTC. Its protein product is CASTEGSGVARKFF.

The V and J genes are TRBV6-1 and TRBJ1-5, with D possibly matching TRBD1 (5 bases). Trimming took off 5 bases at V and 2 bases at J, with 13 bases between the two ends. This CDR3 is built from 15 residues. Germline CDR1 and CDR2: MNHNS and SASEGT. The CDR3 region is CASSLGETGNQPQHF. The CDR3 DNA follows: TGTGCCAGCAGTCTGGGGGAAACGGGCAATCAGCCCCAGCATTTT.

Of note for this clonotype: A much more abundant neighbour one base away suggests this may be a read error. The chain carries TRBV12-3 or TRBV12-4 and TRBJ2-2; possible D gene TRBD2, 6 bases. CDR3 size: 16 residues. V dropped 9 bases and J dropped 0 bases, with 17 bases sitting between them. Here the CDR3 reads CASGLADGANTGELFF. In DNA, the CDR3 is TGTGCCAGTGGATTAGCGGATGGCGCGAACACCGGGGAGCTGTTTTTT.

In this sample, this clonotype turned up a few times. This may be a read error, as it is one base from a much larger clone. This chain uses TRBV6-8 with TRBJ2-1, with TRBD2 matching over 10 bases. The germline V gene encodes CDR1 MNHGY and CDR2 SAAAGT. The junction had 19 bases not matched to a gene; V was cut back by 7 bases and J by 13 bases. The CDR3 sequence is 16 residues long. In DNA form, the CDR3 reads TGTGCCAGCACCCCAACGGGACTAGCGACCGCCGAGACCCAGTTCTTC. The encoded protein is CASTPTGLATAETQFF.

This clonotype was counted ten times or more. At one end, the junction sequence differs from germline, possibly due to a read error. J is TRBJ2-2 and V is TRBV10-2, with 9 bases fitting TRBD1. The CDR3 runs 15 residues. Germline CDR1 WSHSY, CDR2 SAAADI. CDR3 nucleotides: TGCGCCAGCAGTGTTGACAGGGGGAACATCGGGGAGCTGTTTTTT. This encodes CASSVDRGNIGELFF.

In its sample, this clonotype was seen a few times. The genes are TRBV7-2 and TRBJ1-2; D uncertain. V lost 1 base to trimming and J lost 4 bases, with 10 bases between them. The CDR3 is 14 amino acids. The germline V gene encodes CDR1 SGHTA and CDR2 FQGNSA. The CDR3 loop reads CASSLGIGIYGYTF. CDR3 DNA: TGTGCCAGCAGCTTAGGAATCGGCATCTATGGCTACACCTTC. The full variable domain, its missing parts supplied by reference TRBV7-2 and TRBJ1-2, is GAGVSQSPSNKVTEKGKDVELRCDPISGHTALYWYRQSLGQGLEFLIYFQGNSAPDKSGLPSDRFSAERTGGSVSTLTIQRTQQEDSAVYLCASSLGIGIYGYTFGSGTRLTVV.